These T cell receptor beta chains were read from a single sample in a study of T cells in Graves' hyperthyroidism and ophthalmopathy. TCRdb independently ran MiXCR on the multiplex PCR reads; one entry per CDR3 protein. The data hold over 450,000 distinct CDR3 sequences, with around an eighth observed a single time. The specimen was blood. These receptors all stem from a woman aged 18-35 years with Graves' hyperthyroidism. The CDR3 runs from the conserved cysteine through the conserved F or W. D genes are given only for firm matches. The size entry is marked missing in some rows and otherwise reads once, few, many or a size class.

abundance: NA; d_gene: NA; len: 16; j_gene: TRBJ1-4; v_gene: TRBV4-1; CDR3aa: CASSQESSAANEKLFF; CDR3nt: TGCGCCAGCAGCCAAGAGAGCAGCGCCGCTAATGAAAAACTGTTTTTT
abundance: few; d_gene: TRBD1; len: 14; j_gene: TRBJ2-4; v_gene: TRBV19; CDR3aa: CASRDRGAGNIQYF; CDR3nt: TGTGCCAGTAGGGACAGGGGCGCGGGGAACATTCAGTACTTC
abundance: many; d_gene: NA; len: 14; j_gene: TRBJ1-1; v_gene: TRBV7-9; CDR3aa: CASSRPDSEPKAFF; CDR3nt: TGTGCCAGCAGCCGACCCGACAGCGAACCAAAAGCTTTCTTT
abundance: NA; d_gene: TRBD1; len: 12; j_gene: TRBJ1-3; v_gene: TRBV7-9; CDR3aa: CASSLASGQAHF; CDR3nt: TGTGCCAGCAGCTTAGCGTCGGGACAGGCACATTTT
abundance: few; d_gene: TRBD1; len: 14; j_gene: TRBJ1-2; v_gene: TRBV10-3; CDR3aa: CAISEARGPYGYTF; CDR3nt: TGTGCCATCAGTGAGGCCAGGGGGCCATATGGCTACACCTTC
abundance: few; d_gene: NA; len: 12; j_gene: TRBJ1-1; v_gene: TRBV20-1; CDR3aa: CSADDRTTEAFF; CDR3nt: TGCAGTGCGGATGACCGGACCACTGAAGCTTTCTTT
abundance: many; d_gene: TRBD1; len: 15; j_gene: TRBJ1-5; v_gene: TRBV12-3/TRBV12-4; CDR3aa: CASSLNTGGRQPQHF; CDR3nt: TGTGCCAGCAGTTTAAATACAGGGGGCCGTCAGCCCCAGCATTTT
abundance: many; d_gene: TRBD2; len: 15; j_gene: TRBJ2-1; v_gene: TRBV7-3; CDR3aa: CASSLISGTYNEQFF; CDR3nt: TGTGCCAGCAGCTTAATTAGCGGGACATACAATGAGCAGTTCTTC
abundance: NA; d_gene: NA; len: 13; j_gene: TRBJ1-3; v_gene: TRBV6-1; CDR3aa: CASTRTSGSTIYF; CDR3nt: TGTGCCAGCACCAGGACCTCTGGAAGCACCATATATTTT
abundance: NA; d_gene: TRBD2; len: 14; j_gene: TRBJ2-1; v_gene: TRBV20-1; CDR3aa: CSARVPAGMNQQFF; CDR3nt: TGCAGTGCTAGAGTCCCAGCGGGAATGAATCAGCAGTTCTTC
abundance: NA; d_gene: NA; len: 14; j_gene: TRBJ1-2; v_gene: TRBV4-2; CDR3aa: CASSQGREGYGYTF; CDR3nt: TGTGCCAGCAGCCAAGGACGCGAAGGCTATGGCTACACCTTC
abundance: many; d_gene: NA; len: 12; j_gene: TRBJ2-7; v_gene: TRBV11-2; CDR3aa: CASSFGEAEQYF; CDR3nt: TGTGCCAGCAGCTTCGGGGAGGCCGAGCAGTACTTC
abundance: many; d_gene: NA; len: 17; j_gene: TRBJ1-5; v_gene: TRBV20-1; CDR3aa: CSARDPSLVRGHQPQHF; CDR3nt: TGCAGTGCTAGAGACCCATCTTTAGTCAGGGGACATCAGCCCCAGCATTTT
abundance: few; d_gene: TRBD1; len: 12; j_gene: TRBJ1-1; v_gene: TRBV29-1; CDR3aa: CSVGQMDTEAFF; CDR3nt: TGCAGCGTGGGACAGATGGACACTGAAGCTTTCTTT
abundance: many; d_gene: NA; len: 12; j_gene: TRBJ1-5; v_gene: TRBV19; CDR3aa: CASSIWNQPQHF; CDR3nt: TGTGCCAGTAGTATCTGGAATCAGCCCCAGCATTTT
abundance: many; d_gene: NA; len: 12; j_gene: TRBJ2-1; v_gene: TRBV2; CDR3aa: CASSEEFDEQFF; CDR3nt: TGTGCCAGCAGTGAGGAGTTTGATGAGCAGTTCTTC
abundance: many; d_gene: NA; len: 13; j_gene: TRBJ2-3; v_gene: TRBV20-1; CDR3aa: CSARPTAGDTQYF; CDR3nt: TGCAGTGCTAGACCGACGGCAGGAGATACGCAGTATTTT
abundance: many; d_gene: NA; len: 14; j_gene: TRBJ1-1; v_gene: TRBV12-3/TRBV12-4; CDR3aa: CASRYTGYETEAFF; CDR3nt: TGTGCCAGCAGGTACACAGGGTATGAAACTGAAGCTTTCTTT
abundance: many; d_gene: TRBD1; len: 15; j_gene: TRBJ1-5; v_gene: TRBV10-3; CDR3aa: CAISLAGGSNQPQHF; CDR3nt: TGTGCCATCAGTCTGGCAGGGGGCAGCAATCAGCCCCAGCATTTT
abundance: many; d_gene: TRBD2; len: 15; j_gene: TRBJ2-1; v_gene: TRBV7-3; CDR3aa: CASSSTSGMAFEQFF; CDR3nt: TGTGCCAGCAGCTCCACTAGCGGGATGGCATTCGAGCAGTTCTTC
abundance: few; d_gene: TRBD2; len: 16; j_gene: TRBJ2-7; v_gene: TRBV3-1; CDR3aa: CASSQGGLARPYEQYF; CDR3nt: TGTGCCAGCAGCCAAGGAGGACTAGCCCGACCCTACGAGCAGTACTTC
abundance: NA; d_gene: TRBD1; len: 15; j_gene: TRBJ2-3; v_gene: TRBV9; CDR3aa: CASSVARTGGVTQYF; CDR3nt: TGTGCCAGCAGCGTGGCTAGGACAGGGGGTGTTACGCAGTATTTT
abundance: many; d_gene: TRBD1; len: 16; j_gene: TRBJ1-2; v_gene: TRBV12-3/TRBV12-4; CDR3aa: CASSPQGAYSNYGYTF; CDR3nt: TGTGCCAGCAGTCCACAGGGGGCCTACTCTAACTATGGCTACACCTTC
abundance: many; d_gene: NA; len: 13; j_gene: TRBJ1-1; v_gene: TRBV5-1; CDR3aa: CASREGMRTEAFF; CDR3nt: TGCGCCAGCAGGGAGGGGATGCGGACTGAAGCTTTCTTT
abundance: few; d_gene: TRBD2; len: 16; j_gene: TRBJ2-5; v_gene: TRBV24-1; CDR3aa: CATSDSGWSGGETQYF; CDR3nt: TGTGCCACCAGTGACTCCGGGTGGAGCGGGGGGGAGACCCAGTACTTC
abundance: many; d_gene: NA; len: 13; j_gene: TRBJ1-1; v_gene: TRBV19; CDR3aa: CASSVTSNTEAFF; CDR3nt: TGTGCCAGTAGTGTTACAAGTAACACTGAAGCTTTCTTT
abundance: many; d_gene: TRBD1; len: 15; j_gene: TRBJ1-4; v_gene: TRBV28; CDR3aa: CASSTTGTENEKLFF; CDR3nt: TGTGCCAGCAGTACTACCGGGACAGAAAATGAAAAACTGTTTTTT
abundance: many; d_gene: NA; len: 13; j_gene: TRBJ1-2; v_gene: TRBV20-1; CDR3aa: CSAIQGPRDGYTF; CDR3nt: TGCAGTGCTATACAGGGACCTCGCGATGGCTACACCTTC
abundance: many; d_gene: TRBD1; len: 14; j_gene: TRBJ1-2; v_gene: TRBV27; CDR3aa: CASSPGGGGYGYTF; CDR3nt: TGTGCCAGCAGTCCGGGAGGGGGCGGATATGGCTACACCTTC
abundance: many; d_gene: NA; len: 15; j_gene: TRBJ2-2; v_gene: TRBV12-3/TRBV12-4; CDR3aa: CASVGPNSLTGELFF; CDR3nt: TGTGCCAGCGTAGGGCCCAACAGTCTCACCGGGGAGCTGTTTTTT
abundance: many; d_gene: TRBD1; len: 15; j_gene: TRBJ2-5; v_gene: TRBV5-6; CDR3aa: CASSFSDRVGETQYF; CDR3nt: TGTGCCAGCAGCTTCTCTGACAGGGTGGGGGAGACCCAGTACTTC
abundance: many; d_gene: NA; len: 10; j_gene: TRBJ1-1; v_gene: TRBV19; CDR3aa: CASPYTEAFF; CDR3nt: TGTGCCAGCCCTTACACTGAAGCTTTCTTT
abundance: NA; d_gene: NA; len: 13; j_gene: TRBJ2-7; v_gene: TRBV20-1; CDR3aa: CSARGSSDYEQYF; CDR3nt: TGCAGTGCTAGGGGTTCCAGTGACTACGAGCAGTACTTC
abundance: NA; d_gene: TRBD1; len: 14; j_gene: TRBJ1-1; v_gene: TRBV4-1; CDR3aa: CASRDRRSGTEAFF; CDR3nt: TGCGCCAGCAGGGACAGGCGTAGTGGCACTGAAGCTTTCTTT
abundance: many; d_gene: NA; len: 16; j_gene: TRBJ1-3; v_gene: TRBV28; CDR3aa: CASSLTQGLGGNTIYF; CDR3nt: TGTGCCAGCAGTTTGACCCAGGGACTCGGAGGAAACACCATATATTTT
abundance: NA; d_gene: NA; len: 15; j_gene: TRBJ2-1; v_gene: TRBV7-9; CDR3aa: CASSSLRGSYNEQFF; CDR3nt: TGTGCCAGCAGCTCCCTGAGGGGTTCCTACAATGAGCAGTTCTTC
abundance: many; d_gene: NA; len: 12; j_gene: TRBJ1-2; v_gene: TRBV28; CDR3aa: CATLGANYGYTF; CDR3nt: TGTGCCACCTTGGGGGCTAACTATGGCTACACCTTC
abundance: NA; d_gene: NA; len: 11; j_gene: TRBJ2-1; v_gene: TRBV25-1; CDR3aa: CASSGWAEQFF; CDR3nt: TGTGCCAGCAGTGGGTGGGCAGAGCAGTTCTTC
abundance: NA; d_gene: NA; len: 15; j_gene: TRBJ2-1; v_gene: TRBV6-6; CDR3aa: CASSYGGQGPNEQFF; CDR3nt: TGTGCCAGCAGTTACGGGGGGCAGGGCCCCAATGAGCAGTTCTTC
abundance: many; d_gene: NA; len: 13; j_gene: TRBJ2-5; v_gene: TRBV5-4; CDR3aa: CASSFGPYETQYF; CDR3nt: TGTGCCAGCAGCTTCGGTCCTTATGAGACCCAGTACTTC
abundance: NA; d_gene: TRBD2; len: 16; j_gene: TRBJ2-1; v_gene: TRBV29-1; CDR3aa: CSALGSSGRVDNEQFF; CDR3nt: TGCAGCGCGTTGGGTTCTAGCGGGAGGGTGGACAATGAGCAGTTCTTC
abundance: few; d_gene: TRBD2; len: 14; j_gene: TRBJ2-7; v_gene: TRBV19; CDR3aa: CASSPTSRTYEQYF; CDR3nt: TGTGCCAGTAGCCCGACTAGCAGAACCTACGAGCAGTACTTC
abundance: NA; d_gene: TRBD2; len: 15; j_gene: TRBJ2-7; v_gene: TRBV12-3/TRBV12-4; CDR3aa: CASTRSGASSYEQYF; CDR3nt: TGTGCCAGCACCCGTAGCGGGGCAAGCTCCTACGAGCAGTACTTC
abundance: many; d_gene: NA; len: 13; j_gene: TRBJ1-2; v_gene: TRBV27; CDR3aa: CASSLRREGGYTF; CDR3nt: TGTGCCAGCAGTTTGCGGAGAGAGGGTGGCTACACCTTC
abundance: many; d_gene: NA; len: 18; j_gene: TRBJ1-2; v_gene: TRBV20-1; CDR3aa: CSARVPRDPDAANYGYTF; CDR3nt: TGCAGTGCTAGAGTACCAAGAGACCCCGACGCAGCTAACTATGGCTACACCTTC
abundance: few; d_gene: TRBD1; len: 14; j_gene: TRBJ2-2; v_gene: TRBV29-1; CDR3aa: CSVIRDRGPRELFF; CDR3nt: TGCAGCGTTATCCGGGACAGGGGTCCCAGGGAGCTGTTTTTT
abundance: many; d_gene: NA; len: 14; j_gene: TRBJ1-1; v_gene: TRBV27; CDR3aa: CASSFRPSDTEAFF; CDR3nt: TGTGCCAGCAGTTTCCGACCAAGCGACACTGAAGCTTTCTTT
abundance: NA; d_gene: TRBD1; len: 15; j_gene: TRBJ2-1; v_gene: TRBV12-3/TRBV12-4; CDR3aa: CASRTGGGSLNEQFF; CDR3nt: TGTGCCAGCAGAACAGGGGGCGGTTCCCTCAATGAGCAGTTCTTC
abundance: once; d_gene: TRBD2; len: 17; j_gene: TRBJ2-2; v_gene: TRBV2; CDR3aa: CASRGFGGRVGTGELFF; CDR3nt: TGTGCCAGCAGAGGGTTCGGCGGGAGAGTCGGCACCGGGGAGCTGTTTTTT
abundance: NA; d_gene: TRBD2; len: 15; j_gene: TRBJ2-1; v_gene: TRBV24-1; CDR3aa: CATSETSGRSNEQFF; CDR3nt: TGTGCCACCAGTGAGACGAGCGGGAGGAGCAATGAGCAGTTCTTC
abundance: NA; d_gene: TRBD2; len: 18; j_gene: TRBJ2-5; v_gene: TRBV7-9; CDR3aa: CASSLAGQKRGRQETRYF; CDR3nt: TGTGCCAGCAGCTTGGCGGGCCAGAAGCGGGGGCGTCAAGAGACCCGGTACTTC
abundance: many; d_gene: NA; len: 17; j_gene: TRBJ2-7; v_gene: TRBV6-5; CDR3aa: CASSYSASLGGSYEQYF; CDR3nt: TGTGCCAGCAGTTACTCTGCTAGTCTGGGGGGTTCCTACGAGCAGTACTTC
abundance: NA; d_gene: NA; len: 11; j_gene: TRBJ1-2; v_gene: TRBV29-1; CDR3aa: CSVGHNYGYTF; CDR3nt: TGCAGCGTCGGACATAACTATGGCTACACCTTC
abundance: many; d_gene: NA; len: 12; j_gene: TRBJ2-4; v_gene: TRBV2; CDR3aa: CASLQGGDIQYF; CDR3nt: TGTGCCAGCCTACAGGGAGGGGACATTCAGTACTTC
abundance: many; d_gene: TRBD1; len: 15; j_gene: TRBJ1-1; v_gene: TRBV25-1; CDR3aa: CASSAWQGVGTEAFF; CDR3nt: TGTGCCAGCAGTGCGTGGCAGGGGGTTGGCACTGAAGCTTTCTTT
abundance: many; d_gene: NA; len: 17; j_gene: TRBJ1-5; v_gene: TRBV7-8; CDR3aa: CASSLSRRGYSNQPQHF; CDR3nt: TGTGCCAGCAGCTTAAGTCGCCGGGGCTATAGCAATCAGCCCCAGCATTTT
abundance: few; d_gene: NA; len: 10; j_gene: TRBJ1-1; v_gene: TRBV12-3/TRBV12-4; CDR3aa: CASNWGRAFF; CDR3nt: TGTGCCAGCAACTGGGGGAGGGCTTTCTTT
abundance: NA; d_gene: TRBD1; len: 15; j_gene: TRBJ2-2; v_gene: TRBV6-7; CDR3aa: CASTKTGNYTGELFF; CDR3nt: TGTGCCAGCACTAAGACAGGGAATTACACCGGGGAGCTGTTTTTT
abundance: many; d_gene: TRBD2; len: 16; j_gene: TRBJ2-1; v_gene: TRBV12-5; CDR3aa: CASGLSGLALYNEQFF; CDR3nt: TGTGCTAGTGGTTTGTCGGGACTAGCGTTATACAATGAGCAGTTCTTC